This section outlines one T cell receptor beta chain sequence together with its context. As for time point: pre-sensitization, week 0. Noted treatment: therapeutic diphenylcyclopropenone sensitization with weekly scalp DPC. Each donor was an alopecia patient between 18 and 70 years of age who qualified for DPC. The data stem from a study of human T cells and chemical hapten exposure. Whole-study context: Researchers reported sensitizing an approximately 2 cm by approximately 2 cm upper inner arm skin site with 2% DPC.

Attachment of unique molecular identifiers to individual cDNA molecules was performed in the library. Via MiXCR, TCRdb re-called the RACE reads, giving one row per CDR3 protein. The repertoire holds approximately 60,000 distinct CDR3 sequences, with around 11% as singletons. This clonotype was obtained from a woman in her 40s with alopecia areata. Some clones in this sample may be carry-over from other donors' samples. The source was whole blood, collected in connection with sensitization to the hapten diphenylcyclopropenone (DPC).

As DNA, the CDR3 is TGTGCCAGCAGCTCGGACAGACCTTCACCCCTCCACTTT. Its translation: CASSSDRPSPLHF. The chain recombines TRBV7-2 with TRBJ1-6, with a possible D match to TRBD1 (6 bases). Germline CDR1 is SGHTA and CDR2 is FQGNSA. CDR3 length equals 13 residues. Trimming left V 4 bases short and J 9 bases short, with 10 bases between.